The 11 T cell receptor beta chains below come from one sample, sequenced in a study of blood T cell repertoires in COVID-19 (dated by TCRdb to the early 2020s). The protocol used for the library was the immunoSEQ multiplex PCR assay. TCRdb mirrors the immuneACCESS table, restricted to in-frame sequences. Some clones are absent from its copies; in checked studies, under half trace to an unresolved V gene, and the reason for the others is unknown. The sample profile shows 75,000 to 80,000 clones; about four fifths of them were found once. The ten largest clones add up to 15% to 20% of the sample. The sample comprised peripheral blood. The receptors derive from a woman in her sixties or seventies with acute or convalescent COVID-19.

A note on this clone: Other nucleotide sequences from this sample produce the same CDR3. The gene calls are TRBV6-5 and TRBJ1-3; D is uncertain. CDR3 length: 15 amino acids. CDR1 and CDR2 from the germline V gene are MNHEY and SVGAGI. Deletions cut 0 bases from V and 0 bases from J, with 6 bases between. CDR3 residues: CASSYSSTSGNTIYF. As DNA, the CDR3 is TGTGCCAGCAGTTACTCAAGCACCTCTGGAAACACCATATATTTT.

This sequence joins TRBV2 and TRBJ2-5, with D possibly TRBD1 on 5 matching bases. Per germline, CDR1 SNHLY and CDR2 FYNNEI. The CDR3 totals 14 residues. Trimming pared 0 bases from V and 3 bases from J, leaving 8 bases between. CDR3 coding DNA: TGTGCCAGCAGTGAAGCGTCAGGGAAAGAGACCCAGTACTTC. Translation: CASSEASGKETQYF.

Only a few counts were recorded for this clone. The chain joins TRBV19 to TRBJ2-7; 9 bases align to TRBD1. This CDR3 region has 14 residues. Germline assignment: CDR1 LNHDA and CDR2 SQIVND (reference sequence). V shed 4 bases, J shed 2 bases, and the junction held 3 bases outside the gene matches. The CDR3 sequence is CASSSGDRAYEQYF. The CDR3 nucleotides read TGTGCCAGTAGTAGCGGGGACAGGGCCTACGAGCAGTACTTC.

The CDR3 bases are TGTGCCACCACCCCGGGGGGGTGGACCGGGGAGCTGTTTTTT. Translating gives CATTPGGWTGELFF. The J gene is TRBJ2-2, the V gene TRBV24-1; TRBD2 agrees at 8 bases. The CDR3 runs to 14 residues. The ends lost 8 bases at V and 5 bases at J; junction bases unmatched: 6. CDR1 KGHDR and CDR2 SFDVKD come from the germline V gene.

There are a few counts of this clone. The genes are TRBV10-3 and TRBJ1-5, with 8 nucleotides matching TRBD1. The V and J ends lost 6 bases and 3 bases, in that order; junction bases with no gene match: 4. There are 14 residues in the CDR3. CDR1 and CDR2 from the germline V gene are ENHRY and SYGVKD. CDR3 in amino acids: CAISQTGDNQPQHF. CDR3 nucleotides: TGTGCCATCAGCCAGACAGGGGACAATCAGCCCCAGCATTTT.

This clone was detected ten times or more. This chain joins TRBV2 and TRBJ2-5; 9 bases fit TRBD1. Losses at the gene ends were 7 bases for V and 5 bases for J; bases not matched to a gene: 11. CDR3 size: 15 residues. CDR1 and CDR2 from the germline V gene are SNHLY and FYNNEI. The CDR3 DNA reads TGTGCCAGCATAGTTGGGCCGGGACAGGGCGAGACCCAGTACTTC. Amino acid sequence: CASIVGPGQGETQYF.

CDR3 bases: TGCGCCAGCAGCTTGAGAAGCGGGGGGCTCTACAATGAGCAGTTCTTC. This encodes CASSLRSGGLYNEQFF. The rearrangement uses TRBV5-1 and TRBJ2-1; 9 bases agree with TRBD2. Germline lookup yields CDR1 SGHRS and CDR2 YFSETQ. The CDR3 sequence is 16 residues long. J lost 3 bases, V lost 1 base, and 5 bases had no gene match.

The chain is built from TRBV5-4 and TRBJ1-6; D is unclear. Trimming pared 4 bases from V and 0 bases from J, leaving 8 bases between. This CDR3 region has 15 residues. The V gene's germline CDR1 is SGHNT and CDR2 YYREEE (reference sequence). The CDR3 region has the DNA TGTGCCAGCAGCCCCTCGAGCTCCTATAATTCACCCCTCCACTTT. The encoded protein is CASSPSSSYNSPLHF.

The gene calls are TRBV5-8 and TRBJ2-3, with 8 bases matching TRBD1. J lost 7 bases, V lost 3 bases, and 10 bases had no gene match. The CDR3 covers 15 residues. The V gene's germline CDR1 is SGHTS and CDR2 YDEGEE. CDR3 sequence: CASSSQTGAVYTQYF. The CDR3 nucleotides read TGTGCCAGCAGCTCCCAGACAGGGGCCGTCTATACGCAGTATTTT.

This clone was seen just once. The rearrangement links TRBV15 to TRBJ2-6; D gene uncertain. V shed 3 bases and J shed 1 base, with 4 bases lying between them. Germline V gene sequence: CDR1 LNHNV, CDR2 YYDKDF (reference sequence). This CDR3 region has 14 residues. DNA for the CDR3: TGTGCCACCAGCAGGTTATCTGGGGCCAACGTCCTGACTTTC. Translated: CATSRLSGANVLTF.

This chain links TRBV5-6 with TRBJ2-3, with 7 positions matching TRBD2. Looked up from germline, CDR1 is SGHDT and CDR2 is YYEEEE. Trimming removed 5 bases from V and 3 bases from J; junction bases left unmatched: 3. The CDR3 has 13 amino acids. The DNA of the CDR3 is TGTGCCAGCAGGGGGAGGGGTACAGATACGCAGTATTTT. Protein product: CASRGRGTDTQYF.